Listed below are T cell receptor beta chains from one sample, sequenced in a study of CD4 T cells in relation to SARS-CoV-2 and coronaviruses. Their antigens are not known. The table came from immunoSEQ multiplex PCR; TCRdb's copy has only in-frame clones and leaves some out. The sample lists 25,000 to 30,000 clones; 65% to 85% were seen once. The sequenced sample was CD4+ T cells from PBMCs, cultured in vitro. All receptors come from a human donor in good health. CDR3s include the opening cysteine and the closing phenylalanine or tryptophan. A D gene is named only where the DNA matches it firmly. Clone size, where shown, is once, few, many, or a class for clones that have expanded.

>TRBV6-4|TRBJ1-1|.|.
TGTGCCAGCAGTTCTACAGTGGAGAACACTGAAGCTTTCTTT
CASSSTVENTEAFF
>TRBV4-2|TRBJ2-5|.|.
TGTGCCAGCAGCCAAGAGGGAGCTAACGGTGACCAAGAGACCCAGTACTTC
CASSQEGANGDQETQYF
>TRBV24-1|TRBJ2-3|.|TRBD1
TGTGCCACCAGTGACTCCTCCGGGACAGGGGGAACAGATACGCAGTATTTT
CATSDSSGTGGTDTQYF
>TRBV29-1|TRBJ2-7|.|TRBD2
TGCAGCGCCTATCGGCCCGGCCGGGCGGGGGGTTACGAGCAGTACTTC
CSAYRPGRAGGYEQYF
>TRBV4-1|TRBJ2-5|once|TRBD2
TGCGCCAGCAGCCAATCGCCCAGCGGGGGGCAAGAGACCCAGTACTTC
CASSQSPSGGQETQYF
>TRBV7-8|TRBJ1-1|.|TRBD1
TGTGCCAGCAGCACTTCCGGGACAGGGGCCACTGAAGCTTTCTTT
CASSTSGTGATEAFF
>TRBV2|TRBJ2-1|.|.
TGTGCCAGCAGTGAAGAGACCGAGGCTGAGCAGTTCTTC
CASSEETEAEQFF
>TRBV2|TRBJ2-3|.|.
TGTGCCAGTCGACAGGAGAGCACAGATACGCAGTATTTT
CASRQESTDTQYF
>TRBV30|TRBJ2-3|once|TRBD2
TGTGCCTGGAGTGTACGCGGGAGGACCTCAGATACGCAGTATTTT
CAWSVRGRTSDTQYF
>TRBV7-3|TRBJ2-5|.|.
TGTGCCAGCAGCTTAGTGGGCGGGTCCCAAGAGACCCAGTACTTC
CASSLVGGSQETQYF
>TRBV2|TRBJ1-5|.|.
TGTGCCAGCAGTGAAATGGGGGAGAGCAATCAGCCCCAGCATTTT
CASSEMGESNQPQHF
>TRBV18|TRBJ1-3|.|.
TGTGCCAGCTCACCAGGGATTGTCTCTGGAAACACCATATATTTT
CASSPGIVSGNTIYF
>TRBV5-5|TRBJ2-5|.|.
TGTGCCAGCAGCTTGGGGGGGGGCCGGGAGACCCAGTACTTC
CASSLGGGRETQYF
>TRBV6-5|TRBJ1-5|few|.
TGTGCCAGCAGTCTCGGACTGAATCAGCCCCAGCATTTT
CASSLGLNQPQHF
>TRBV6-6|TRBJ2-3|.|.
TGTGCCAGCAGTTACTCGGGGGAATCCACAGATACGCAGTATTTT
CASSYSGESTDTQYF
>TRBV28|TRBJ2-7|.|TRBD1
TGTGCCAGCAGCTATCTGGACAGGCCCACCTACGAGCAGTACTTC
CASSYLDRPTYEQYF
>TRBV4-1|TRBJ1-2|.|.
TGCGCCAGCAGCCAAGACGGGCAGGGAGGCTCAAGCACCTTC
CASSQDGQGGSSTF
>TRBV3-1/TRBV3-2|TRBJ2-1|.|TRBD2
TGTGCCAGCAGCCAAGCGCGGGAGCCAACCAATGAGCAGTTCTTC
CASSQAREPTNEQFF
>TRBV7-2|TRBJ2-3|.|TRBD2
TGTGCCAGCAGCTTAGCGAGCGGGACTAGCACAGATACGCAGTATTTT
CASSLASGTSTDTQYF
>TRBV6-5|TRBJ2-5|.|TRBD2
TGTGCCAGCAGTTACGTGGGGACTAAAGAGACCCAGTACTTC
CASSYVGTKETQYF
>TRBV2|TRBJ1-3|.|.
TGTGCCAGCAGTGACGACAGGAGGGGAAACACCATATATTTT
CASSDDRRGNTIYF
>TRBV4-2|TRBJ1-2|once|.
TGTGCCAGCAGCCAGGACTATGGCTACACCTTC
CASSQDYGYTF
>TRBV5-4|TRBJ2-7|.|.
TGTGCCAGCAGCTTGGGAAGGGGCTCCTACGAGCAGTACTTC
CASSLGRGSYEQYF
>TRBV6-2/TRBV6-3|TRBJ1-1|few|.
TGTGCCAGCAGTATGGGGGGGACTGAAGCTTTCTTT
CASSMGGTEAFF
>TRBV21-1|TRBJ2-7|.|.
TGTGCCAGCAGCAGGGGCTATTACGAGCAGTACTTC
CASSRGYYEQYF
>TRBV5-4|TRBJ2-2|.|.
TGTGCCAGCAGCTTGGCCCGCGGGGTAGGGGGCACCGGGGAGCTGTTTTTT
CASSLARGVGGTGELFF
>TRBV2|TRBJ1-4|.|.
TGTGCCAGCAGCTACTTGGAAAAACTGTTTTTT
CASSYLEKLFF
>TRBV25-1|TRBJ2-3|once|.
TGTGCCAGCAGGGTCGCAGATACGCAGTATTTT
CASRVADTQYF
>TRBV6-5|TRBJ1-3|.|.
TGTGCCAGCATTCTCTCCCCTGGGCAAAACACCATATATTTT
CASILSPGQNTIYF
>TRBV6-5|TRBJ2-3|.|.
TGTGCCAGCAGTACCCTGGATGGTACGCAGTATTTT
CASSTLDGTQYF
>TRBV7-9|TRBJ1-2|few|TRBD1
TGTGCCAGCAGCTTGGGGTCTACAGGGGGCCATGGCTACACCTTC
CASSLGSTGGHGYTF
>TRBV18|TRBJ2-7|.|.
TGTGCCAGCTCGCCTGCCCCCCCTTTTTACGAGCAGTACTTC
CASSPAPPFYEQYF
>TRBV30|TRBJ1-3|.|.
TGTGCCTGGATCAGGGACCGGGGAGGAAACACCATATATTTT
CAWIRDRGGNTIYF
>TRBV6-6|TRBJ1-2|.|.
TGTGCCAGCACTCGGACAGCGACCTATTATACTGGCTACACCTTC
CASTRTATYYTGYTF
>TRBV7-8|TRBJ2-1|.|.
TGTGCCAGCAGCCCCATGGGGGAACAAGTTTACAATGAGCAGTTCTTC
CASSPMGEQVYNEQFF
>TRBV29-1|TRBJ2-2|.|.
TGCAGCGTACCAATGAGGACCGGGGAGCTGTTTTTT
CSVPMRTGELFF
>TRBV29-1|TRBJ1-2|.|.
TGCAGCGTACATGTGGGGAACTATGGCTACACCTTC
CSVHVGNYGYTF
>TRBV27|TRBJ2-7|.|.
TGTGCCAGCAGTTTATTTGCGGGGGCGGGCAGGGCCTACGAGCAGTACTTC
CASSLFAGAGRAYEQYF
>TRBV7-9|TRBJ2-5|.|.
TGTGCCAGCAGCCAACGACAGGGAGGGGGGGAGACCCAGTACTTC
CASSQRQGGGETQYF
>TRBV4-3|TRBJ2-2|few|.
TGCGCCAGCAAGAGGGGCAGGAACACCGGGGAGCTGTTTTTT
CASKRGRNTGELFF
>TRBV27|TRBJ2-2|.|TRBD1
TGTGCCAGCAGTTTAAGGGGACAGGGGCCCACCGGGGAGCTGTTTTTT
CASSLRGQGPTGELFF
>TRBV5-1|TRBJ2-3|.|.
TGCGCCAGCAGCTTGACCTCAGATACGCAGTATTTT
CASSLTSDTQYF
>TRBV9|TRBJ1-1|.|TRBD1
TGTGCCAGCAGCGCGGGGCTTCAGGGGGACACTGAAGCTTTCTTT
CASSAGLQGDTEAFF
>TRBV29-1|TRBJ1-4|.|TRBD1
TGCAGCGTTGAAGGGACAGGGGGTGAAAAACTGTTTTTT
CSVEGTGGEKLFF
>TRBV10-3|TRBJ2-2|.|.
TGTGCCATCAGTCTTGCCCCCGTTGCGAACACCGGGGAGCTGTTTTTT
CAISLAPVANTGELFF
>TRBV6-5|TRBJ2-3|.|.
TGTGCCAGCAGTTTTCGGGCGAGCACAGATACGCAGTATTTT
CASSFRASTDTQYF
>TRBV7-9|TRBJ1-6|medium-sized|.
TGTGCCAGCAGCTTAGCCGCCGGTAGGGATTCACCCCTCCACTTT
CASSLAAGRDSPLHF
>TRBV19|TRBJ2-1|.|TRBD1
TGTGCCAGTAGTGTTGGGACAGGACACAATGAGCAGTTCTTC
CASSVGTGHNEQFF
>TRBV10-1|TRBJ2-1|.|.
TGCGCCAGCAGTGAACGGGGCGTTGATCAATTCTTC
CASSERGVDQFF
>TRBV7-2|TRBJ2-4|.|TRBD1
TGTGCCAGCAGCTCTGCCACGGGCCTAGCCCGGACAGGGAACATTCAGTACTTC
CASSSATGLARTGNIQYF
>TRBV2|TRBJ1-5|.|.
TGTGCCAGCAGTGAAAGCAGGGGTGAACAGCCCCAGCATTTT
CASSESRGEQPQHF
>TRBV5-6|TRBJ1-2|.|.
TGTGCCAGCAGCTTGGGCGGGGTTGACTATGGCTACACCTTC
CASSLGGVDYGYTF
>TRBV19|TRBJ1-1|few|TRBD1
TGTGCCAGTAGCATGGACAGGGTAGGTGGGAACACTGAAGCTTTCTTT
CASSMDRVGGNTEAFF
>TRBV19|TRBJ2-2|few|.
TGTGCCAGTAGTATAATCGGGGAGCTGTTTTTT
CASSIIGELFF
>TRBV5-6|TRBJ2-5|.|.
TGTGCCAGCAGCTTGCCAGGGATGAACTTCCAAGAGACCCAGTACTTC
CASSLPGMNFQETQYF
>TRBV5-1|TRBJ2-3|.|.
TGCGCCAGCAGCTTGGAGCTGGCGGGCACAGATACGCAGTATTTT
CASSLELAGTDTQYF
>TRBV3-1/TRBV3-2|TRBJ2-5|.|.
TGTGCCAGCAGCCAAGAGGGGGCCCAGTACTTC
CASSQEGAQYF